This passage covers 25 T cell receptor beta chains from one sample sequenced in a study of radiotherapy plus CTLA-4 blockade in lung cancer. TCRdb keeps only in-frame clones here, not all; method: immunoSEQ multiplex PCR. The data hold about 28,000 clones, with 65% to 80% observed a single time. Source: peripheral blood, taken from a patient treated with radiotherapy plus ipilimumab. The receptors were sampled from a human donor with non-small cell lung cancer who had stable disease on radiotherapy plus ipilimumab.

This clone was detected a few times. The chain uses TRBV6-6 and TRBJ2-5; D unresolved. V gave up 6 bases and J gave up 5 bases, with 13 bases separating them. The CDR3 is 13 residues long. Germline CDR1 is MNHNY and CDR2 is SVGAGI (reference sequence). This CDR3 is CASSSHQDETQYF. CDR3 DNA sequence: TGTGCCAGCAGCTCCCACCAGGACGAGACCCAGTACTTC.

This clone was observed a single time. V usage is TRBV6-5 and J usage is TRBJ2-2; D gene ambiguous. This CDR3 has 14 residues. Germline V gene data show CDR1 as MNHEY and CDR2 as SVGAGI. V lost 2 bases to trimming and J lost 1 base, with 5 bases between them. CDR3 protein: CASSYGGNTGELFF. The CDR3 DNA is TGTGCCAGCAGTTACGGCGGGAACACCGGGGAGCTGTTTTTT.

In its sample, this clone was seen once. This rearrangement joins TRBV7-2 to TRBJ2-5, with D possibly being TRBD2 (7 bases). The CDR3 runs to 16 residues. The germline V gene has CDR1 SGHTA and CDR2 FQGNSA. Trimming took off 6 bases at V and 5 bases at J, with 22 bases between the two ends. The CDR3 nucleotides read TGTGCCAGCAGTCCCGAGAGGGGGGGGCCAGAGGAGACCCAGTACTTC. Translating gives CASSPERGGPEETQYF.

This sequence joins TRBV18 and TRBJ1-1; TRBD1 might be the D (6 bases). V was clipped by 4 bases and J by 1 base, with 10 bases between them. This CDR3 contains 14 residues. Germline CDR1 KGHSH, CDR2 LQKENI. This CDR3 reads CASSRGTTNTEAFF. Written as DNA, the CDR3 is TGTGCCAGCTCACGAGGGACAACGAACACTGAAGCTTTCTTT.

The rearrangement uses TRBV9 and TRBJ2-5, with no clear D. Germline CDR1 reads SGDLS; CDR2 reads YYNGEE. The germline V and J ends were trimmed by 0 bases and 3 bases, with 3 bases remaining between them. This CDR3 has 12 residues. The CDR3, as DNA: TGTGCCAGCAGCGTAGGAGAAGAGACCCAGTACTTC. It encodes CASSVGEETQYF.

V usage is TRBV7-2 and J usage is TRBJ2-5; D is unclear. CDR3 length: 16 residues. CDR1 is SGHTA, CDR2 FQGNSA, per germline. V was trimmed by 0 bases and J by 1 base, leaving 12 bases between them. Here the CDR3 DNA reads TGTGCCAGCAGCTTAGCTGCAGTCATTTCCCAAGAGACCCAGTACTTC. Its translation is CASSLAAVISQETQYF.

The rearrangement links TRBV15 to TRBJ2-3; 7 bases agree with TRBD2. V lost 6 bases and J lost 4; bases outside the gene matches: 7. The CDR3 runs to 14 residues. Germline V gene data show CDR1 as LNHNV and CDR2 as YYDKDF (reference sequence). Here the CDR3 reads CATRARGESDTQYF. CDR3 in DNA: TGTGCCACCAGGGCTCGGGGGGAATCAGATACGCAGTATTTT.

The chain is built from TRBV18 and TRBJ1-1, with D perhaps TRBD1 (6 bases). The germline V gene has CDR1 KGHSH and CDR2 LQKENI. V lost 7 bases and J lost 0, with 21 bases in between. The CDR3 has 17 residues. The CDR3 nucleotides are TGTGCCAGCTTCCCCAACGCCTACAGGGTCATGAACACTGAAGCTTTCTTT. Its translation: CASFPNAYRVMNTEAFF. Using reference TRBV18 and TRBJ1-1 for the parts outside the CDR3, the full variable domain is NAGVMQNPRHLVRRRGQEARLRCSPMKGHSHVYWYRQLPEEGLKFMVYLQKENIIDESGMPKERFSAEFPKEGPSILRIQQVVRGDSAAYFCASFPNAYRVMNTEAFFGQGTRLTVV.

The chain is built from TRBV2 and TRBJ1-6; possibly TRBD1 for D (5 bases). This CDR3 comprises 17 residues. The V gene's germline CDR1 is SNHLY and CDR2 FYNNEI. Between the trimmed V and J ends, which lost 6 bases and 5 bases, there was a span of 20 bases. The CDR3 region is CASSPRGFPRDNSPLHF. The CDR3 DNA reads TGTGCCAGCAGCCCCCGGGGTTTCCCCAGGGATAATTCACCCCTCCACTTT.

The rearrangement joins TRBV25-1 to TRBJ2-5; unclear D gene. Trimming took off 0 bases at V and 2 bases at J, with 7 bases between the two ends. Per germline, CDR1 MGHDK and CDR2 SYGVNS. The CDR3 is made up of 14 amino acids. CDR3 nucleotide sequence: TGTGCCAGCAGTGAATATAAGGGTCAAGAGACCCAGTACTTC. Its translation: CASSEYKGQETQYF.

This sequence joins TRBV10-2 and TRBJ1-4; no firm D call. The V gene lost 7 bases and the J gene lost 3 bases, with 9 bases spanning the gap. Germline V gene lookup returns CDR1 WSHSY and CDR2 SAAADI. The CDR3 covers 13 residues. The CDR3 sequence: CASMESANEKLFF. CDR3 sequence (DNA): TGCGCCAGCATGGAGTCGGCTAATGAAAAACTGTTTTTT.

This chain uses TRBV27 with TRBJ2-3; no clear D. The CDR3 has 13 residues. Germline-derived CDR1 and CDR2 are MNHEY and SMNVEV (reference sequence). V lost 2 bases, J lost 2 bases, and 5 bases lay in between. The CDR3 coding sequence is TGTGCCAGCAGTTTACCGTCCACAGATACGCAGTATTTT. It is translated as CASSLPSTDTQYF.

The sample holds one count of this clone. This chain joins TRBV6-1 and TRBJ2-2; either TRBD1 or TRBD2 may supply D (5 bases each). Deletions cut 6 bases from V and 0 bases from J, with 11 bases between. Germline loops: CDR1 MNHNS, CDR2 SASEGT. The CDR3 contains 15 residues. The CDR3 here is CASSAGTANTGELFF. CDR3 nucleotide sequence: TGTGCCAGCAGCGCCGGGACGGCGAACACCGGGGAGCTGTTTTTT.

This chain links TRBV6-1 with TRBJ2-6, with D possibly TRBD2 on 5 matching bases. Trimming left V 1 base short and J 2 bases short, with 12 bases between. Germline V gene data show CDR1 as MNHNS and CDR2 as SASEGT. The CDR3 covers 17 residues. Written as DNA, the CDR3 is TGTGCCAGCAGTGAAGGAACTAGGGCGACTGGGGCCAACGTCCTGACTTTC. Its protein is CASSEGTRATGANVLTF.

This chain connects TRBV19 to TRBJ2-1; D gene unclear. V lost 4 bases and J lost 3, with 7 bases in between. Germline lookup yields CDR1 LNHDA and CDR2 SQIVND (reference sequence). The CDR3 totals 13 residues. CDR3: CASSNVGYNEQFF. The CDR3 bases are TGTGCCAGTAGTAACGTCGGCTACAATGAGCAGTTCTTC.

The chain has TRBV9 and TRBJ2-1; TRBD1 matches at 8 bases. The trim removed 3 bases at V and 1 base at J, leaving 3 bases unmatched. The CDR3 spans 15 residues. Germline lookup yields CDR1 SGDLS and CDR2 YYNGEE. The CDR3 protein is CASSATGVSYNEQFF. CDR3 DNA sequence: TGTGCCAGCAGCGCGACAGGGGTATCCTACAATGAGCAGTTCTTC.

V is TRBV6-5 and J is TRBJ1-1; D gene ambiguous. V lost 5 bases and J lost 4, with 11 bases in between. From germline, CDR1 is MNHEY and CDR2 SVGAGI. CDR3 length: 13 amino acids. The CDR3 nucleotides are TGTGCCAGCAGTAACACGTATAGCACTGAAGCTTTCTTT. This encodes CASSNTYSTEAFF.

This sequence joins TRBV21-1 and TRBJ2-5; the DNA was not used to check the table's D call, TRBD2. TRBV21-1 is a pseudogene. CDR3 length: 11 amino acids. For the CDR3, the DNA is TGTGCCAGCAGCATACAAGAGACCCAGTACTTC. Encoded protein: CASSIQETQYF.

This clone is medium-sized. This chain uses TRBV5-6 with TRBJ1-3; D might be TRBD1 (6 bases). Germline V gives CDR1 SGHDT, CDR2 YYEEEE. V lost 1 base and J lost 2, with 13 bases in between. CDR3 length equals 16 residues. The DNA for the CDR3 is TGTGCCAGCAGCTTGCGGTACAGGGTTGCTGGAAACACCATATATTTT. This gives the protein CASSLRYRVAGNTIYF.

This rearrangement joins TRBV18 to TRBJ2-1; a possible D gene is TRBD2 (6 bases). Germline CDR1 is KGHSH and CDR2 is LQKENI. V shed 1 base and J shed 5 bases, with 12 bases lying between them. This CDR3 is 15 amino acids long. The CDR3 sequence is CASSPLVRTNNEQFF. DNA for the CDR3: TGTGCCAGCTCACCACTGGTACGGACTAACAATGAGCAGTTCTTC.

This sequence joins TRBV19 and TRBJ2-5; 8 positions match TRBD1. The CDR3 is 16 amino acids. After removal of 3 bases from V and 1 base from J, the junction contained 7 bases not matched to a gene. Germline-derived CDR1 and CDR2 are LNHDA and SQIVND (reference sequence). The CDR3 loop reads CASSIGQGRPQETQYF. The CDR3 DNA reads TGTGCCAGTAGTATTGGACAGGGCCGTCCCCAAGAGACCCAGTACTTC.

The chain combines TRBV29-1 with TRBJ2-7, with TRBD2 identical over 15 bases. J gave up 5 bases and V 4 bases, and 6 bases lay outside the gene matches. The germline V gene has CDR1 SQVTM and CDR2 ANQGSEA. The CDR3 runs to 15 residues. CDR3 DNA: TGCAGCGTTGGGGGACTAGCGGGGGGCGAACACGAGCAGTACTTC. The encoded protein is CSVGGLAGGEHEQYF.

The gene calls are TRBV2 and TRBJ1-1, with 8 bases lining up with TRBD1. Losses at the gene ends were 4 bases for V and 5 bases for J; bases not matched to a gene: 12. The CDR3 has 16 amino acids. Germline V gene lookup returns CDR1 SNHLY and CDR2 FYNNEI. DNA of the CDR3: TGTGCCAGCAGTGTGTCAACCCGGACAGGGCGGACTGAAGCTTTCTTT. It yields the protein CASSVSTRTGRTEAFF.

This clone was detected only a few times. The chain joins TRBV6-6 to TRBJ1-2; D not certain. Germline CDR1 and CDR2: MNHNY and SVGAGI (reference sequence). The ends were cut back, 2 bases at V and 7 bases at J, with 14 bases in the middle. CDR3 size: 14 residues. Written as DNA, the CDR3 is TGTGCCAGCAGTTACCTATTAGGGCTTGGTGGCTACACCTTC. It encodes CASSYLLGLGGYTF.

The V and J genes are TRBV30 and TRBJ1-6, with TRBD1 matching over 8 bases. The CDR3 spans 16 residues. Germline trimming cut 0 bases from V and 7 bases from J; bases unmatched to any gene: 8. Germline values: CDR1 GTSNPN, CDR2 SVGIG (reference sequence). CDR3 protein: CAWSVLLGQGNSPLHF. CDR3 in DNA: TGTGCCTGGAGTGTCCTACTAGGACAGGGAAATTCACCCCTCCACTTT.